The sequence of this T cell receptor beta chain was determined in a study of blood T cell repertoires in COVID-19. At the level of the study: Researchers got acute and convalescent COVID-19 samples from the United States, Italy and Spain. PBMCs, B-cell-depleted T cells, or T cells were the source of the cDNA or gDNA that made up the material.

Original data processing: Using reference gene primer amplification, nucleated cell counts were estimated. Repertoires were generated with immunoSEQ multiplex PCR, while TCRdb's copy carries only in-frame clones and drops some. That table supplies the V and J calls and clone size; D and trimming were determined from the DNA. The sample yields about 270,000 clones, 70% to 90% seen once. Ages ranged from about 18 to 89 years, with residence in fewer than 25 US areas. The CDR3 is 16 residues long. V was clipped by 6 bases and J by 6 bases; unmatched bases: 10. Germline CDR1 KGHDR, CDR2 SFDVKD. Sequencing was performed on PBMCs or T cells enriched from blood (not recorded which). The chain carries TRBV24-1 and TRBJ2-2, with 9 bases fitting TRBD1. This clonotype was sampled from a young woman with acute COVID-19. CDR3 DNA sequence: TGTGCCACCAGTCTAACCGGGACAGGGATGTCCGGGGAGCTGTTTTTT. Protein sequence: CATSLTGTGMSGELFF.